These 16 T cell receptor beta chains were sequenced from one sample in a study of T cell changes during pregnancy in multiple sclerosis. Using immunoSEQ multiplex PCR, the repertoire was profiled, and TCRdb retains in-frame clones only, with some absent. The profile shows around 110,000 clones, around 93% of them singletons. Sequencing used peripheral blood, obtained after pregnancy. The receptors were sampled from a female donor with multiple sclerosis, enrolled in a pregnancy study.

This clone was seen only a few times. The V and J genes are TRBV30 and TRBJ1-1, with 7 bases fitting TRBD1. The CDR3 consists of 15 residues. Germline V gives CDR1 GTSNPN, CDR2 SVGIG (reference sequence). With V trimmed by 5 bases and J by 4 bases, 13 bases remained unmatched. The CDR3 DNA follows: TGTGCCTGGCATATCAAGACAGGGTTCCCCACTGAAGCTTTCTTT. Its protein product is CAWHIKTGFPTEAFF. Together with reference TRBV30 and TRBJ1-1, the CDR3 gives the full variable domain: SQTIHQWPATLVQPVGSPLSLECTVEGTSNPNLYWYRQAAGRGLQLLFYSVGIGQISSEVPQNLSASRPQDRQFILSSKKLLLSDSGFYLCAWHIKTGFPTEAFFGQGTRLTVV.

The chain has TRBV28 and TRBJ1-1; 10 bases fit TRBD1. Germline lookup yields CDR1 MDHEN and CDR2 SYDVKM. Trimming took 5 bases from V and 3 from J; bases not matched to a gene: 6. The CDR3 totals 15 residues. The CDR3 coding sequence is TGTGCCAGCAGTGCCGGGACAGGGGCGGACACTGAAGCTTTCTTT. As protein: CASSAGTGADTEAFF.

The chain carries TRBV19 and TRBJ1-1; tentative D call: TRBD1 (6 bases). Germline V gene sequence: CDR1 LNHDA, CDR2 SQIVND (reference sequence). CDR3 length: 15 amino acids. V lost 6 bases to trimming and J lost 5 bases, with 19 bases between them. The CDR3 loop is CASRGTFTLPTEAFF. The CDR3 DNA sequence: TGTGCCAGTAGGGGGACATTCACCTTACCAACTGAAGCTTTCTTT. The full variable domain, rest sourced from reference TRBV19 and TRBJ1-1, is DGGITQSPKYLFRKEGQNVTLSCEQNLNHDAMYWYRQDPGQGLRLIYYSQIVNDFQKGDIAEGYSVSREKKESFPLTVTSAQKNPTAFYLCASRGTFTLPTEAFFGQGTRLTVV.

This clone was picked up one time. The chain carries TRBV27 and TRBJ1-1; 9 bases line up with TRBD1. This CDR3 has 16 residues. V shed 6 bases, J shed 3 bases, and the junction held 11 bases outside the gene matches. Germline values: CDR1 MNHEY, CDR2 SMNVEV (reference sequence). The CDR3 region is CASRPTGGSGDTEAFF. The CDR3 DNA reads TGTGCCAGCAGGCCAACAGGGGGCTCGGGCGACACTGAAGCTTTCTTT.

This chain connects TRBV7-9 to TRBJ1-1; no clear D gene. The germline gives CDR1 SEHNR, CDR2 FQNEAQ (reference sequence). The CDR3 consists of 13 residues. Trimming removed 3 bases at V and 5 bases at J, with 10 bases between. CDR3 sequence reads: CASSFQQSTEAFF. The CDR3 region has the DNA TGTGCCAGCAGCTTCCAACAGTCGACTGAAGCTTTCTTT.

This clone was recorded only once. The chain combines TRBV6-5 with TRBJ1-2; D uncertain. This CDR3 has 13 residues. The germline V gene encodes CDR1 MNHEY and CDR2 SVGAGI. Deletions cut 2 bases from V and 4 bases from J, with 8 bases between. The CDR3 region is CASSYLGPYGYTF. CDR3 coding DNA: TGTGCCAGCAGTTACCTAGGCCCCTATGGCTACACCTTC.

The V call is TRBV30, the J call TRBJ1-1; D is unresolved. The CDR3 runs to 12 residues. The germline CDR1 and CDR2 sequences are GTSNPN and SVGIG (reference sequence). V was trimmed by 5 bases and J by 10 bases, leaving 17 bases between them. The CDR3 sequence: CAWGQSWGGAFF. The CDR3 DNA reads as TGTGCCTGGGGCCAGTCATGGGGAGGAGCTTTCTTT.

This chain links TRBV2 with TRBJ1-1; perhaps TRBD1 as D (6 bases). The CDR3 length is 12 residues. V was trimmed by 6 bases and J by 6 bases, leaving 11 bases between them. The V gene's germline CDR1 is SNHLY and CDR2 FYNNEI. CDR3 DNA: TGTGCCAGCAGAGATAGGACAGCTGAAGCTTTCTTT. Protein sequence: CASRDRTAEAFF.

This chain joins TRBV7-9 and TRBJ2-7; TRBD2 aligns across 7 bases. In germline, CDR1 is SEHNR, CDR2 FQNEAQ (reference sequence). The V segment lost 4 bases and the J segment 5 bases; nucleotides outside the gene matches: 17. The CDR3 runs to 17 residues. The chain's CDR3 is CASSSMVGGTRGHEQYF. CDR3 nucleotides: TGTGCCAGCAGCTCCATGGTCGGGGGGACGCGAGGCCACGAGCAGTACTTC.

The gene calls are TRBV20-1 and TRBJ2-7; TRBD2 is a possible D gene (6 bases). The CDR3 consists of 10 residues. Per the germline V gene, CDR1 is DFQATT and CDR2 is SNEGSKA (reference sequence). The CDR3 region is CTPEGVKQYF. In DNA, the CDR3 is TGCACTCCGGAGGGAGTGAAGCAGTACTTC.

This chain links TRBV11-3 with TRBJ2-3, with 11 bases aligning to TRBD2. Germline V gene sequence: CDR1 SGHNT, CDR2 YENEEA. The CDR3 is made up of 15 amino acids. Trimming at V came to 2 bases and at J to 5 bases, leaving 3 bases not matched to a gene. The DNA for the CDR3 is TGTGCCAGCAGCTTAACTAGCGGGAGTATAGATACGCAGTATTTT. Its translation is CASSLTSGSIDTQYF.

This clone was observed a handful of times. The chain is built from TRBV2 and TRBJ1-5; 8 nucleotides match TRBD1. Germline V CDR1 and CDR2: SNHLY, FYNNEI. The CDR3 length is 13 residues. The ends lost 7 bases at V and 6 bases at J; junction bases unmatched: 5. The CDR3 reads CASKAGGGQPQHF. The CDR3, as DNA: TGTGCCAGCAAGGCAGGGGGCGGTCAGCCCCAGCATTTT.

The chain employs TRBV7-2 and TRBJ2-7; D might be TRBD1 (6 bases). Trimming took off 1 base at V and 3 bases at J, with 10 bases between the two ends. CDR3 length: 14 residues. From germline, CDR1 is SGHTA and CDR2 FQGNSA. The CDR3 is CASSLDRGGYEQYF. For the CDR3, the DNA is TGTGCCAGCAGCTTAGATCGAGGGGGCTACGAGCAGTACTTC.

The rearrangement joins TRBV7-9 to TRBJ1-4; 8 nucleotides line up with TRBD1. V was clipped by 5 bases and J by 6 bases; unmatched bases: 8. The CDR3 runs 15 residues. Germline CDR1 SEHNR, CDR2 FQNEAQ (reference sequence). CDR3 protein: CASSPRDRLYEKLFF. The CDR3 region has the DNA TGTGCCAGCAGCCCCCGGGACAGGCTATATGAAAAACTGTTTTTT.

The V and J genes are TRBV7-8 and TRBJ2-3; 8 nucleotides match TRBD2. Germline values: CDR1 SGHVS, CDR2 FQNEAQ. The V and J ends lost 1 base and 6 bases, in that order; junction bases with no gene match: 9. CDR3 length equals 16 residues. The CDR3 is CASSLVRRGDRDTQYF. CDR3 DNA: TGTGCCAGCAGCTTAGTTCGGCGGGGGGACCGGGATACGCAGTATTTT.

The rearrangement uses TRBV30 and TRBJ2-2, with a weak D call TRBD2 (6 bases). This CDR3 contains 15 residues. Germline V gene data show CDR1 as GTSNPN and CDR2 as SVGIG (reference sequence). Trimming removed 4 bases from V and 2 bases from J, with 14 bases in between. CDR3 protein: CAWNPGVLNTGELFF. The CDR3 bases are TGTGCCTGGAACCCGGGGGTGCTAAACACCGGGGAGCTGTTTTTT. The full variable domain, in which reference TRBV30 and TRBJ2-2 provide the parts outside the CDR3, is SQTIHQWPATLVQPVGSPLSLECTVEGTSNPNLYWYRQAAGRGLQLLFYSVGIGQISSEVPQNLSASRPQDRQFILSSKKLLLSDSGFYLCAWNPGVLNTGELFFGEGSRLTVL.